Listed here is a single T cell receptor (beta chain). The data were obtained in a study of blood T cell repertoires in COVID-19. The trim removed 0 bases at V and 4 bases at J, leaving 8 bases unmatched. CDR3 length equals 17 residues. Germline assignment: CDR1 SGHDT and CDR2 YYEEEE. Authors' methods: Counts of nucleated cells, estimated from reference gene primer amplification, were obtained. Libraries were prepared by immunoSEQ multiplex PCR; TCRdb keeps only in-frame clonotypes and omits some of them. The V and J calls and clone size were taken over from that table, and D and trimming were inferred from the DNA. The sample lists 100,000 or so clones, roughly 90% occurring once.

Sequenced input: peripheral blood. The rearrangement links TRBV5-6 to TRBJ2-7; TRBD1 matches at 12 bases. The sequence was collected from a man in his 70s with acute or convalescent COVID-19. CDR3 sequence (DNA): TGTGCCAGCAGCTTGGTTGGCGGGGACAGGGGGCTGTACGAGCAGTACTTC. It specifies CASSLVGGDRGLYEQYF.